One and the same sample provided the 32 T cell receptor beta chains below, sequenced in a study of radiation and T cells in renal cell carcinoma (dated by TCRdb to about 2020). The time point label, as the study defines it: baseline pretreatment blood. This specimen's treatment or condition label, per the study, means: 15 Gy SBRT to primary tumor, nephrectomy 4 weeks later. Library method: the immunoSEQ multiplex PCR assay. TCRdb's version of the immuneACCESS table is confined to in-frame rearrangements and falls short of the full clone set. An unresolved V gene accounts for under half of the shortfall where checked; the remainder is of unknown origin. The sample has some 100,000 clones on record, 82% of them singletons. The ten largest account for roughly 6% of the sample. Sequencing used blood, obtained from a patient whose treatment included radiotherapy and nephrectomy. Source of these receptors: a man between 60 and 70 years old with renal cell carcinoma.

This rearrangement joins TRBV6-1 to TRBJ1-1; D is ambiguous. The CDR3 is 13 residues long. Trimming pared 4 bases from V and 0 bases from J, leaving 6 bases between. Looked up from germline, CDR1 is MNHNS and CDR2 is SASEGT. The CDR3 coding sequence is TGTGCCAGCAGTGTAGGCTTGAACACTGAAGCTTTCTTT. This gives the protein CASSVGLNTEAFF.

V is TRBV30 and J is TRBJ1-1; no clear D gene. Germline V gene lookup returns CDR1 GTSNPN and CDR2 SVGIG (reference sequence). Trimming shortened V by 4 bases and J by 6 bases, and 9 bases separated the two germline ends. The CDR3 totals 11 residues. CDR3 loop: CAWTKIAEAFF. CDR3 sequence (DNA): TGTGCCTGGACTAAAATAGCTGAAGCTTTCTTT.

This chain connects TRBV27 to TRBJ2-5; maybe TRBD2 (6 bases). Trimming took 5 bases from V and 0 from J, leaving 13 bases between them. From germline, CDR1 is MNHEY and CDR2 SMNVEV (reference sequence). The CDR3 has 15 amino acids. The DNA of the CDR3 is TGTGCCAGCAGTCGGGGGAAAGCATACCAAGAGACCCAGTACTTC. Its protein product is CASSRGKAYQETQYF.

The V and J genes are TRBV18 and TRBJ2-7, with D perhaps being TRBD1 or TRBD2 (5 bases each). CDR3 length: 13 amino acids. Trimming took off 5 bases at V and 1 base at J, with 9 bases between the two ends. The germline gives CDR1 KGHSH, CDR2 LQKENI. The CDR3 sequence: CASSGGLSYEQYF. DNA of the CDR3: TGTGCCAGCTCAGGGGGATTATCCTACGAGCAGTACTTC.

CDR3 in amino acids: CASSMGGSGRKNEQYF. The CDR3 DNA is TGTGCCAGTAGTATGGGGGGTAGCGGGAGAAAAAACGAGCAGTACTTC. The genes are TRBV19 and TRBJ2-7; 9 nucleotides agree with TRBD2. This CDR3 has 16 residues. The trim removed 3 bases at V and 5 bases at J, leaving 11 bases unmatched. Germline assignment: CDR1 LNHDA and CDR2 SQIVND (reference sequence).

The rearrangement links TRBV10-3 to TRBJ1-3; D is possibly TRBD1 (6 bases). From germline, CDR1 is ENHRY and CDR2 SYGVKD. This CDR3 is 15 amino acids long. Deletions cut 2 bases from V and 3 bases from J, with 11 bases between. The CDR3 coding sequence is TGTGCCATCAGTGAGAGTACAGGGTTTGGAAACACCATATATTTT. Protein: CAISESTGFGNTIYF.

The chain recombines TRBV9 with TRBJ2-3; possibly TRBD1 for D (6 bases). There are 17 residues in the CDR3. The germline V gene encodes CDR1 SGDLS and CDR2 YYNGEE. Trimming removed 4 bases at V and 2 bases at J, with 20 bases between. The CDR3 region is CASSLSGGVHPTDTQYF. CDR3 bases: TGTGCCAGCAGCCTTAGTGGGGGCGTACACCCCACAGATACGCAGTATTTT.

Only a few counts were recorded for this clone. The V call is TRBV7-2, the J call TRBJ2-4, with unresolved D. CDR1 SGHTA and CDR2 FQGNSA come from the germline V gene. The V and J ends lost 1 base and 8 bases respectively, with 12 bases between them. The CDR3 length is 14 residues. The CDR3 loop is CASSLVGRGDIQYF. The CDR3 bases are TGTGCCAGCAGCTTAGTCGGCAGAGGCGACATTCAGTACTTC. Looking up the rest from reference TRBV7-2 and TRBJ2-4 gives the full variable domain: GAGVSQSPSNKVTEKGKDVELRCDPISGHTALYWYRQSLGQGLEFLIYFQGNSAPDKSGLPSDRFSAERTGGSVSTLTIQRTQQEDSAVYLCASSLVGRGDIQYFGAGTRLSVL.

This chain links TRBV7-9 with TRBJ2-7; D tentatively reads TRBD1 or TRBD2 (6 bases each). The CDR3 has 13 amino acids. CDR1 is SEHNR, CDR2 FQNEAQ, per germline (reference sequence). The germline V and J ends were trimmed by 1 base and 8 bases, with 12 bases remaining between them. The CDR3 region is CASSLDTGAKQYF. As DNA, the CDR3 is TGTGCCAGCAGCTTAGACACGGGGGCTAAGCAGTACTTC.

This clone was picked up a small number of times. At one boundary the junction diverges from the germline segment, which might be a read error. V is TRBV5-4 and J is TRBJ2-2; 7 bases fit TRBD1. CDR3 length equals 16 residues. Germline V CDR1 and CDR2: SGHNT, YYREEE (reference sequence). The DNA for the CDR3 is TGTGCCAGCAGCTCACCAGGGGGTGCGAACGCCGGGGAGCTGTTTTTT. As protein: CASSSPGGANAGELFF.

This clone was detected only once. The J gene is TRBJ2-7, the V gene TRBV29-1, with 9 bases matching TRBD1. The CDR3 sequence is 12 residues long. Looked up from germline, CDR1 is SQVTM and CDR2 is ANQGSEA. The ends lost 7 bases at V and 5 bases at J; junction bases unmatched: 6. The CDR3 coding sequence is TGCAGCGCGCGGGACAGGGAACACGAGCAGTACTTC. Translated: CSARDREHEQYF.

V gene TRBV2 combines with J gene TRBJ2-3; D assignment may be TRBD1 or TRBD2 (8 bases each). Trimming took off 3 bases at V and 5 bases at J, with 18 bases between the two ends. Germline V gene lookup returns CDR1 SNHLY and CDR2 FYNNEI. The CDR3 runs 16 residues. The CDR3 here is CASSDGGDRTLDTQYF. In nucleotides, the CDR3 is TGTGCCAGCAGTGACGGGGGGGACAGGACCTTAGATACGCAGTATTTT.

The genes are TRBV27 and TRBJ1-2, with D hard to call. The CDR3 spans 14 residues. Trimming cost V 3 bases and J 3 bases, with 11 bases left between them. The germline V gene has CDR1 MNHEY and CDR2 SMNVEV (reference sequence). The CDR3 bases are TGTGCCAGCAGTTTTTCCTCACCCTACTATGGCTACACCTTC. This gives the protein CASSFSSPYYGYTF.

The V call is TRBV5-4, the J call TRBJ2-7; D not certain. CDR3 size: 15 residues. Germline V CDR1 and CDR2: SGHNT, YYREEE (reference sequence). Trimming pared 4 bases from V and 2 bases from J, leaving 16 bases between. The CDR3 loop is CASSPRAGSTYEQYF. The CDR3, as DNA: TGTGCCAGCAGCCCACGAGCCGGGTCAACCTACGAGCAGTACTTC.

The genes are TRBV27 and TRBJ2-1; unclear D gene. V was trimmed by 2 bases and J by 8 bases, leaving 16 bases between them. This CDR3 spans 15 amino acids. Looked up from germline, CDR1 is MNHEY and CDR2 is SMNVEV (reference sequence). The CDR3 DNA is TGTGCCAGCAGTTTACCCTTACGAGGATGGGATGAGCAGTTCTTC. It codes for CASSLPLRGWDEQFF.

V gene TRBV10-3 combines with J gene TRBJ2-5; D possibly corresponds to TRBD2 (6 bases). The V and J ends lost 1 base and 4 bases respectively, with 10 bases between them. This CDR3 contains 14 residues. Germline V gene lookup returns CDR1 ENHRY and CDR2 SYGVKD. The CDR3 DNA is TGTGCCATCAGTGAGTTCCTGGGGGGAGAGACCCAGTACTTC. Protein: CAISEFLGGETQYF.

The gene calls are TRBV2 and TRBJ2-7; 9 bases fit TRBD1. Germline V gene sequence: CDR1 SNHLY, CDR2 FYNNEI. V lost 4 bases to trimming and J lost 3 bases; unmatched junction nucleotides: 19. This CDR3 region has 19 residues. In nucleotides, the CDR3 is TGTGCCAGCAGTGTCCCCGGGACAGGGCTAAGCAGAATAGTCTACGAGCAGTACTTC. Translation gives CASSVPGTGLSRIVYEQYF.

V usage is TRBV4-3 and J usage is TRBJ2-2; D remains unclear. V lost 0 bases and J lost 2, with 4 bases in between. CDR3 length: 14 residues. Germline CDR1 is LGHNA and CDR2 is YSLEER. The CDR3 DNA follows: TGCGCCAGCAGCCAAGACCTCAACACCGGGGAGCTGTTTTTT. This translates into CASSQDLNTGELFF.

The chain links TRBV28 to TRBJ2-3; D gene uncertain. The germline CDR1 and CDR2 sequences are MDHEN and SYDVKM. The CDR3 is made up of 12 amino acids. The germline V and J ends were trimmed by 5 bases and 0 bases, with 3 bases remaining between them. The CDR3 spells CASSASTDTQYF. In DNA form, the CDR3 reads TGTGCCAGCAGTGCGAGCACAGATACGCAGTATTTT. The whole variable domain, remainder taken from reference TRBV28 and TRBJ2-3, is DVKVTQSSRYLVKRTGEKVFLECVQDMDHENMFWYRQDPGLGLRLIYFSYDVKMKEKGDIPEGYSVSREKKERFSLILESASTNQTSMYLCASSASTDTQYFGPGTRLTVL.

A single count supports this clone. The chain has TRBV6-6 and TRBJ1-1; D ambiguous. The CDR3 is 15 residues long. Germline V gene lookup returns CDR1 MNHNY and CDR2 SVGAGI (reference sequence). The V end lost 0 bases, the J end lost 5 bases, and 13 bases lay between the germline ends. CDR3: CASSYSPVSGTEAFF. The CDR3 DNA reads TGTGCCAGCAGTTACTCCCCAGTGTCTGGGACTGAAGCTTTCTTT.

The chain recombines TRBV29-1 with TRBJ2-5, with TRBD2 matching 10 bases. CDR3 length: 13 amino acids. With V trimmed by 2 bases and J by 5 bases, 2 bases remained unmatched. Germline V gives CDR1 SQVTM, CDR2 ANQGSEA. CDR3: CSVEKREGETQYF. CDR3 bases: TGCAGCGTTGAAAAGCGGGAGGGCGAGACCCAGTACTTC. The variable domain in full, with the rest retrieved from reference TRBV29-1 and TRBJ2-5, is SAVISQKPSRDICQRGTSLTIQCQVDSQVTMMFWYRQQPGQSLTLIATANQGSEATYESGFVIDKFPISRPNLTFSTLTVSNMSPEDSSIYLCSVEKREGETQYFGPGTRLLVL.

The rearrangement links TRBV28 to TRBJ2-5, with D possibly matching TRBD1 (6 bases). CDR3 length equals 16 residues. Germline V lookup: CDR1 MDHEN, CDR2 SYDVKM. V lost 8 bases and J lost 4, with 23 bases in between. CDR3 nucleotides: TGTGCCAGCTCCTCCCGCCGGGACAATCTAGGAGAGACCCAGTACTTC. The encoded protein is CASSSRRDNLGETQYF.

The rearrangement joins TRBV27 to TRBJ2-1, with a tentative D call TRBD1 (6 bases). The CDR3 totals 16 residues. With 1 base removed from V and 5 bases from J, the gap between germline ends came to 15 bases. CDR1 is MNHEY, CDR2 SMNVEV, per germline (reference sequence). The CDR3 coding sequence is TGTGCCAGCAGTTTATTGGGGGACAAGTTAGACAATGAGCAGTTCTTC. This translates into CASSLLGDKLDNEQFF.

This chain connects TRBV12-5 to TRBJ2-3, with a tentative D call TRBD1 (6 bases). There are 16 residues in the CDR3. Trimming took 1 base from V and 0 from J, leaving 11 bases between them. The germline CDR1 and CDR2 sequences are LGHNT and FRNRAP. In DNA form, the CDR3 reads TGTGCTAGTGGTTTGGCCCTCAGGGGTAGCACAGATACGCAGTATTTT. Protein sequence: CASGLALRGSTDTQYF.

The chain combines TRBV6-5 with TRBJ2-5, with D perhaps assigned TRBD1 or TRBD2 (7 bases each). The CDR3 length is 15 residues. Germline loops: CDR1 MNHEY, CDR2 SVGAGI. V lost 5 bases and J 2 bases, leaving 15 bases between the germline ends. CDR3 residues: CASSGEGQPQETQYF. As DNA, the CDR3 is TGTGCCAGCAGTGGGGAGGGACAGCCACAAGAGACCCAGTACTTC.

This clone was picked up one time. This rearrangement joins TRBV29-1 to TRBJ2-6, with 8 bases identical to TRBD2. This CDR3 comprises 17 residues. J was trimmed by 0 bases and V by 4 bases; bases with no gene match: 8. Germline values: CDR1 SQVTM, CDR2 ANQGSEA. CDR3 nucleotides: TGCAGCGTTGCGGGAGGGACACCAGGCTCTGGGGCCAACGTCCTGACTTTC. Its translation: CSVAGGTPGSGANVLTF.

CDR3 DNA sequence: TGCGCCAGCAGTCCTAGGACAGGCCCTTCGGATGAGCAGTTCTTC. It codes for CASSPRTGPSDEQFF. The chain recombines TRBV10-1 with TRBJ2-1, with TRBD1 matching over 7 bases. CDR1 is WNHNN, CDR2 SYGVQD, per germline (reference sequence). The junction had 12 bases not matched to a gene; V was cut back by 5 bases and J by 8 bases. The CDR3 is made up of 15 amino acids.

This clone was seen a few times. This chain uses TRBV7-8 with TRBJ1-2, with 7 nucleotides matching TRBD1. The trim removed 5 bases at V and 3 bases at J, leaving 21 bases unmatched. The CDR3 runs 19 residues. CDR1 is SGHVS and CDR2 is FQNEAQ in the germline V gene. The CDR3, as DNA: TGTGCCAGCAGCCCCTCCAGGGGGACACGACCGGGTCGGGACTATGGCTACACCTTC. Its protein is CASSPSRGTRPGRDYGYTF.

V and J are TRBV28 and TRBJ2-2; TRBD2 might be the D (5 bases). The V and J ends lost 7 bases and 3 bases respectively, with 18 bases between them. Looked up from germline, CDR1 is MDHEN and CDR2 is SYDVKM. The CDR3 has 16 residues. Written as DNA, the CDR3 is TGTGCCAGCAATTCGGGCCCGGGATGGTACACCGGGGAGCTGTTTTTT. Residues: CASNSGPGWYTGELFF.

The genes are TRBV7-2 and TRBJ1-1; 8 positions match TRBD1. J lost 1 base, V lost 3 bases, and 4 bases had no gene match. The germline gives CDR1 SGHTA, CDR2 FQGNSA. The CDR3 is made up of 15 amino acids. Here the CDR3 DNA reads TGTGCCAGCAGCTTCGGGGACAGGAGGAACACTGAAGCTTTCTTT. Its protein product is CASSFGDRRNTEAFF.

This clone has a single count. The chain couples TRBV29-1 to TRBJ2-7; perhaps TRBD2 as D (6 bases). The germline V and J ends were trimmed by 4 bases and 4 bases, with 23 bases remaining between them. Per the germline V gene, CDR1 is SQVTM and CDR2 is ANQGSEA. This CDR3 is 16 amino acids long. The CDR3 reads CSVVGIPGEVEYEQYF. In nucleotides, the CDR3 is TGCAGCGTTGTTGGAATTCCGGGGGAGGTGGAGTACGAGCAGTACTTC.

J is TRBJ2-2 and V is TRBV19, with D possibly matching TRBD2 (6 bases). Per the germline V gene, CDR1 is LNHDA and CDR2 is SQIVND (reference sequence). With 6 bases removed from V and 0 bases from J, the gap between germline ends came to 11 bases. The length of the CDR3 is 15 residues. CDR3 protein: CASRPGTANTGELFF. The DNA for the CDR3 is TGTGCCAGTAGGCCCGGGACTGCGAACACCGGGGAGCTGTTTTTT.